The clone carrying this TCR beta chain was found a few times. The CDR3 has 14 residues. V lost 6 bases, J lost 6 bases, and 14 bases lay in between. A single record per CDR3 protein comes from TCRdb applying MiXCR to the 5' RACE reads. The sample lists approximately 300,000 distinct CDR3 sequences, approximately 15% seen once, with approximately 20% in the top ten. The data were taken from a study of T-cell memory formation after mild COVID-19. The sequencing sample was made of PBMCs or a T cell subset sorted from them (not recorded which). The TCR sequence derives from a man between 18 and 35 years old who had mild COVID-19 (a few samples of this study predate the infection). Cell type and time point are not known. The chain recombines TRBV12-3 or TRBV12-4 with TRBJ2-2; D is ambiguous. CDR3 sequence (DNA): TGTGCCAGCAGGCACCGGGTATCGTCCGGGGAGCTGTTTTTT. Translating it yields CASRHRVSSGELFF.